Below, 4 T cell receptor beta chains from the same sample are listed, as sequenced in a study of blood T cell repertoires in COVID-19. Profiling relied on immunoSEQ multiplex PCR, and the TCRdb table lists in-frame clones only, not all of them. The sample consists of roughly 88,000 clones, 75% to 90% of them appearing once. The sequenced sample was peripheral blood. These receptors were taken from a woman older than 75 with active or convalescent COVID-19.

The rearrangement links TRBV6-1 to TRBJ2-3; 12 bases map to TRBD2. Germline-derived CDR1 and CDR2 are MNHNS and SASEGT. This CDR3 is 15 amino acids long. Trimming took 2 bases from V and 8 from J; bases not matched to a gene: 5. CDR3 residues: CASSELAGGIGTQYF. In DNA, the CDR3 is TGTGCCAGCAGTGAACTAGCGGGAGGGATCGGTACGCAGTATTTT.

The chain recombines TRBV5-4 with TRBJ1-2; no clear D gene. Germline values: CDR1 SGHNT, CDR2 YYREEE (reference sequence). This CDR3 has 17 amino acids. Trimming took off 4 bases at V and 6 bases at J, with 25 bases between the two ends. The CDR3 spells CASSPPPPPTRANGYTF. CDR3 in DNA: TGTGCCAGCAGCCCCCCCCCTCCGCCGACTCGTGCGAATGGCTACACCTTC.

J is TRBJ1-4 and V is TRBV7-8, with 7 bases matching TRBD1. The CDR3 loop spans 15 amino acids. V was clipped by 3 bases and J by 0 bases; unmatched bases: 1. Germline values: CDR1 SGHVS, CDR2 FQNEAQ. The CDR3 loop is CASSLGTATNEKLFF. The CDR3 region has the DNA TGTGCCAGCAGCTTGGGGACAGCAACTAATGAAAAACTGTTTTTT.

J is TRBJ2-1 and V is TRBV10-3; TRBD2 might be the D (5 bases). V gave up 8 bases and J gave up 5 bases, with 13 bases separating them. Germline V gene sequence: CDR1 ENHRY, CDR2 SYGVKD. CDR3 length: 13 amino acids. CDR3 sequence (DNA): TGTGCCATCGACGAGGGTGTAAACAATGAGCAGTTCTTC. Its protein product is CAIDEGVNNEQFF.